These T cell receptor beta chains were read from a single sample in a study of cytomegalovirus exposure and HLA in healthy donors. Sequenced by immunoSEQ multiplex PCR; TCRdb stores in-frame clones only, minus some. The table lists some 110,000 clones, roughly 13% of them singletons. Material for sequencing was PBMCs. These receptors were collected from a man in his forties in good health and CMV-seropositive. Both conserved end residues are part of each CDR3. A D gene is named only where the DNA matches it firmly. Size is omitted from some rows. Given values are once, few, many or a class for expanded clones.

d_gene	v_gene	abundance	j_gene	CDR3aa	CDR3nt
-	TRBV28	-	TRBJ1-1	CASNRGEGSNTEAFF	TGTGCCAGCAATCGAGGAGAGGGATCGAACACTGAAGCTTTCTTT
-	TRBV5-1	few	TRBJ2-7	CASSQLPSYEQYF	TGCGCCAGCAGCCAACTTCCCTCCTACGAGCAGTACTTC
TRBD2	TRBV9	few	TRBJ2-1	CASSVTSGSSDEQFF	TGTGCCAGCAGCGTGACTAGCGGGAGTTCAGATGAGCAGTTCTTC
-	TRBV6-5	-	TRBJ1-2	CASSYWQGWYYGYTF	TGTGCCAGCAGTTACTGGCAGGGCTGGTACTATGGCTACACCTTC
-	TRBV18	-	TRBJ1-1	CASSPLGGDTEAFF	TGTGCCAGCTCACCTTTGGGGGGGGATACTGAAGCTTTCTTT
TRBD1	TRBV10-3	-	TRBJ1-4	CAISDPTGGSEKLFF	TGTGCCATCAGTGATCCGACAGGGGGCAGTGAAAAACTGTTTTTT
TRBD2	TRBV5-1	-	TRBJ2-7	CASSSGTSGSSYEQYF	TGCGCCAGCAGCTCCGGGACTAGCGGAAGCTCCTACGAGCAGTACTTC
-	TRBV19	-	TRBJ1-2	CASSIPWSGYTF	TGTGCCAGTAGTATTCCATGGAGTGGCTACACCTTC
TRBD2	TRBV7-3	once	TRBJ2-2	CASSYTSGGTGELFF	TGTGCCAGCAGCTACACTAGCGGGGGGACCGGGGAGCTGTTTTTT
TRBD1	TRBV28	-	TRBJ1-5	CASITGQKNQPQHF	TGTGCCAGCATTACGGGACAGAAAAATCAGCCCCAGCATTTT
-	TRBV6-5	few	TRBJ2-1	CASSVGSAGEQFF	TGTGCCAGCAGCGTAGGTAGCGCGGGTGAGCAGTTCTTC
-	TRBV6-1	-	TRBJ2-4	CASSDTTSGKNIQYF	TGTGCCAGCAGTGACACGACTAGTGGTAAAAACATTCAGTACTTC
TRBD2	TRBV27	-	TRBJ2-2	CASRPGLAGGSATGELFF	TGTGCCAGCAGGCCGGGACTAGCGGGAGGGTCTGCCACCGGGGAGCTGTTTTTT
TRBD1	TRBV7-3	-	TRBJ2-7	CASSLNPGQVDEQYF	TGTGCCAGCAGCTTAAACCCGGGACAGGTCGACGAGCAGTACTTC
TRBD1	TRBV7-2	few	TRBJ2-7	CASSSGTGSYEQYF	TGTGCCAGCAGCTCCGGGACAGGGTCCTACGAGCAGTACTTC
TRBD2	TRBV6-1	few	TRBJ2-1	CASSESGGNYNEQFF	TGTGCCAGCAGTGAATCGGGGGGGAACTACAATGAGCAGTTCTTC
-	TRBV7-3	-	TRBJ1-1	CASSLSGGQNTEAFF	TGTGCCAGCAGTCTTTCTGGGGGACAGAACACTGAAGCTTTCTTT
TRBD2	TRBV5-1	-	TRBJ2-7	CASSLDREAYEQYF	TGCGCCAGCAGCTTGGACCGGGAGGCCTACGAGCAGTACTTC
-	TRBV7-9	-	TRBJ1-2	CASSPTEVGYGYTF	TGTGCCAGCAGCCCGACAGAAGTCGGATATGGCTACACCTTC
TRBD2	TRBV28	few	TRBJ2-1	CASSFNGLAGGPISNEQFF	TGTGCCAGCAGCTTCAACGGACTAGCGGGAGGGCCTATTTCCAATGAGCAGTTCTTC
TRBD1	TRBV9	few	TRBJ1-6	CASSGGRDRSLAPLHF	TGTGCCAGCAGCGGCGGTAGGGACAGGTCATTGGCACCCCTCCACTTT
-	TRBV9	-	TRBJ2-4	CASSATWGPPDIQYF	TGTGCCAGCAGCGCAACCTGGGGCCCGCCGGACATTCAGTACTTC
-	TRBV4-2	few	TRBJ2-2	CASSPKHQEGQGTGELFF	TGTGCCAGCAGCCCCAAACATCAGGAGGGCCAAGGCACCGGGGAGCTGTTTTTT